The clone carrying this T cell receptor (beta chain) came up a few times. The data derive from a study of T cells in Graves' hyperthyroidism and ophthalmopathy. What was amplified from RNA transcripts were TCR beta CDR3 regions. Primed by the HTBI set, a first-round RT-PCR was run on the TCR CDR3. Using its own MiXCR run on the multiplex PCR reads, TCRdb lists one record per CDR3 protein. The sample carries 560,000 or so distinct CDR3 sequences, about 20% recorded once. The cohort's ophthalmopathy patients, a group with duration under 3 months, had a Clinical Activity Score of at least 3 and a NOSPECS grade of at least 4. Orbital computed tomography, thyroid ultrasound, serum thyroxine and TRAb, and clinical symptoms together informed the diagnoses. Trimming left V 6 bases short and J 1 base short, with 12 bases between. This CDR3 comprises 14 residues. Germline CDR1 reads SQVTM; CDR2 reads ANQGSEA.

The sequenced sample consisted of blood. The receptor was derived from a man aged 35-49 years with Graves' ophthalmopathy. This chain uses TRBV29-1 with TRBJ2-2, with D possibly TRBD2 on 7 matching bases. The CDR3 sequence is CSVAGHKNTGELFF. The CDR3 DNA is TGCAGCGTAGCGGGACACAAGAACACCGGGGAGCTGTTTTTT.